This T cell receptor beta chain is from a study of T cells in Graves' hyperthyroidism and ophthalmopathy. PBMCs were sourced from approximately 9.3 ml fresh peripheral blood. TCR beta CDR3 region amplification was performed from RNA transcripts. During a first-round RT-PCR of the TCR CDR3, the HTBI primer set was used. TCRdb re-analysed the multiplex PCR reads in MiXCR, keeping a single row per CDR3 protein. The sample yields roughly 260,000 distinct CDR3 sequences, about 15% seen once. This clonotype was counted between two and nine times. Its antigen is currently unknown. Study outcomes and limitations: Most thyroid-expanded clonotypes above 0.001 were also found in blood.

Specimen: blood. This sequence originates from a woman in her thirties or forties with Graves' hyperthyroidism that later progressed to Graves' ophthalmopathy.

CDR3 amino acids: CSATPVGGSSGANVLTF. The CDR3, as DNA: TGCAGTGCTACCCCGGTTGGGGGAAGCTCTGGGGCCAACGTCCTGACTTTC. The V call is TRBV20-1, the J call TRBJ2-6; D tentatively reads TRBD1 or TRBD2 (5 bases each). CDR3 length: 17 residues. The V and J ends lost 4 bases and 0 bases respectively, with 16 bases between them. The germline V gene encodes CDR1 DFQATT and CDR2 SNEGSKA (reference sequence).